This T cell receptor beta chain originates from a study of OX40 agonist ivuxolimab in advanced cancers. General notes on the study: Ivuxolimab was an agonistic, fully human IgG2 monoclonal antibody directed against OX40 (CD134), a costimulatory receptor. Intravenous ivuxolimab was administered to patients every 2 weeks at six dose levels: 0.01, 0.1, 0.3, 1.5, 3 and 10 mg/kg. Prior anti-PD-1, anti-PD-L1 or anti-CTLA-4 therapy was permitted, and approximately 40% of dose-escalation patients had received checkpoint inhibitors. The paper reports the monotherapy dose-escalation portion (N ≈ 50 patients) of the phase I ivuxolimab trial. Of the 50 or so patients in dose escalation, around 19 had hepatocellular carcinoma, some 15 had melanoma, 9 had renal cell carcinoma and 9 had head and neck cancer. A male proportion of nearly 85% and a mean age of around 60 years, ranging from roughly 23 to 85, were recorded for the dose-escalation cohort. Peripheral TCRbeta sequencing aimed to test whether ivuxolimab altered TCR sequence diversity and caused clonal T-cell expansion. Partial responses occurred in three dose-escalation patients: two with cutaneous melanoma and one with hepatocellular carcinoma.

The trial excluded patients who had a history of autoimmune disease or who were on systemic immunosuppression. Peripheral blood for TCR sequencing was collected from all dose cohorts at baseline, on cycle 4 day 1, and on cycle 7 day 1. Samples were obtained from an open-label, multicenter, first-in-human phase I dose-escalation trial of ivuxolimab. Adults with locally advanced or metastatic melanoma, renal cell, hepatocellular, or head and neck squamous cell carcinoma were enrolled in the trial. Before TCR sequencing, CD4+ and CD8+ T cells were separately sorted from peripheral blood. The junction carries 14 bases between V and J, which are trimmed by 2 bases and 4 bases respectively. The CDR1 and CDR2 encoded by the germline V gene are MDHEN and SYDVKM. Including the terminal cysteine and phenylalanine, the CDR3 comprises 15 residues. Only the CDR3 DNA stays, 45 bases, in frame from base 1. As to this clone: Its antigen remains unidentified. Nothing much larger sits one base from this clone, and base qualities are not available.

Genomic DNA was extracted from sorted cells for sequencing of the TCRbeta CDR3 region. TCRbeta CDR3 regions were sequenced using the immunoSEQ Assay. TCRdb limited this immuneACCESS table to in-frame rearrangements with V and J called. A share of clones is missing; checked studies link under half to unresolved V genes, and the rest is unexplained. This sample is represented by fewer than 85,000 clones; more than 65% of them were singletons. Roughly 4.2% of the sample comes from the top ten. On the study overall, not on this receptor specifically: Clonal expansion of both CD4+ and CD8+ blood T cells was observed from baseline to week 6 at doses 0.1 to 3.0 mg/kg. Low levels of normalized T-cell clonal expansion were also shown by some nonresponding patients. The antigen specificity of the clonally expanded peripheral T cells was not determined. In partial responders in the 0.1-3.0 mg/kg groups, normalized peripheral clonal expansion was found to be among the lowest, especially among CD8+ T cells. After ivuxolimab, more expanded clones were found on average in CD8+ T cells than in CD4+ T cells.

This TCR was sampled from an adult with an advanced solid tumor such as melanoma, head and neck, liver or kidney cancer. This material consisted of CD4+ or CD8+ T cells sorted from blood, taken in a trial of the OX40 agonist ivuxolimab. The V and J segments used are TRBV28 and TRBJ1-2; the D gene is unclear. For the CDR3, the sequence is CASSLVEEAPYGYTF. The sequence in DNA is TGTGCCAGCAGTTTAGTGGAGGAAGCTCCCTATGGCTACACCTTC.